This T cell receptor (beta chain) was identified during a study of T-cell memory formation after mild COVID-19 listed by TCRdb under 2021. Study-level background: Most TCR sequence clusters were specific to one of the two donors. T-cell clones expanding and contracting after mild COVID-19 in a couple of donors were tracked by longitudinal TCRalpha and TCRbeta repertoire sequencing. The cohort was made up of two young adult volunteers, one female and one male, who were previously healthy.

What the research found in general, with its limitations: Clones contracting from day 15 to 85 had balanced CD4/CD8 phenotypes, while a second wave expanding from day 15 to 37 was biased towards CD4+. SARS-CoV-2 specificity of the second-wave clones peaking on day 37 was not confirmed. Some responding clones were found in pre-infection memory, which suggests that pre-existing cross-reactive memory T cells took part in the SARS-CoV-2 response. Contracting CD4+ clones turned up mainly in the CM and EM memory subsets, whereas EMRA was where CD8+ clones were enriched. Only two mild cases were covered by the study, and larger cohorts that include severe cases with pre-infection samples were considered necessary.

Looking up the germline V gene yields CDR1 KGHSH and CDR2 LQKENI. The CDR3 runs 13 amino acids, cysteine and phenylalanine included. Here the CDR3 DNA is all that survives: 39 bases in frame from base 1. V is shortened by 5 bases, J by 8 bases, and the region joining them spans 15 bases. In its sample, this clonotype was seen a few times. No antigen is known for it. There are no base qualities to consult, and no much larger clone falls within one base. Ficoll-Paque density gradient centrifugation was used to isolate PBMCs. Sequencing relied on an Illumina NovaSeq 6000. TCRalpha and TCRbeta cDNA libraries were constructed by 5'RACE with constant-segment primers, with sample barcodes and unique molecular identifiers being introduced. Trizol reagent was used to extract RNA from every sample. Libraries were amplified in two PCR steps, with a second sample barcode and Illumina TruSeq adapters added in the second step. Sequencing of the libraries was done on an Illumina NovaSeq, producing 2 x 150 bp paired-end reads. In the paper's pipeline: The reads were demultiplexed and collapsed into UMI-guided consensus sequences using migec v1.2.7. Using mixcr v2.1.11, the UMI consensuses were aligned to TRA and TRB V and J templates and assembled into clonotypes. A clonotype was counted as expanded or contracted only when both edgeR and NoisET called the clonotype significant, with the noise models trained on biological replicates. For edgeR calls, a false discovery rate-adjusted p below 0.01 and a log2 fold-change threshold of 1 were applied. As an exploratory analysis of dynamics, max-normalized trajectories of the 1000 most abundant clonotypes were examined with PCA combined with hierarchical clustering. Each responding clone was given a CD4 or CD8 phenotype based on the CD4+ and CD8+ repertoires, which had been sequenced separately. In-frame beta chains were kept once TCRdb had trimmed the public reads at Q25 with fastp and called clones with MiXCR. Rows are combined by CDR3 protein, so each entry shows the most common genes and DNA. The V and J calls reflect TCRdb's pipeline rather than the authors' work. In all, the sample holds tens of thousands of distinct CDR3 sequences, and over 6.5% of those were seen once. Roughly 1.5% of the sample is held by the ten biggest clonotypes.

The receptor's source is a young man who had mild COVID-19 (a few samples of this study predate the infection). The sample titles of this study are shuffled in the database, so cell type and time point are left out; the donor was told from shared clones. The sample taken for sequencing was PBMCs or a T cell subset sorted from them (not recorded which). The sequence is built from TRBV18 and TRBJ1-1, with TRBD1 as a weak D call on 5 bases. The nucleotide sequence reads as follows: TGTGCCAGCTCATCGGCAGTCGGGGGGGAAGCTTTCTTT. Its translation reads: CASSSAVGGEAFF.